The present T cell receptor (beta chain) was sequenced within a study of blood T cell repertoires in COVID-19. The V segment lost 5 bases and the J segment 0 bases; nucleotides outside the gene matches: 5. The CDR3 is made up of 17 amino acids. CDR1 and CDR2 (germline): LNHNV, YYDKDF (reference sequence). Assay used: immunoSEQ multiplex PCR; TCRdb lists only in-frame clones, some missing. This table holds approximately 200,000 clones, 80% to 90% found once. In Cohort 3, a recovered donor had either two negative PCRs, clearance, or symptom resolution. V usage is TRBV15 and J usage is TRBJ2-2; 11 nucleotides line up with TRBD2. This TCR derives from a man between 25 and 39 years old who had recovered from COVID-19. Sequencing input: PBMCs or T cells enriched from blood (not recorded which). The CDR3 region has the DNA TGTGCCACCAGCCAGACGACTAGCGGGGCGAACACCGGGGAGCTGTTTTTT. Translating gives CATSQTTSGANTGELFF.